The entry below describes one TCR beta chain. Its antigen is still unknown. The CDR3 sequence is 17 residues long. The V gene lost 4 bases and the J gene lost 4 bases, with 20 bases spanning the gap. Germline-derived CDR1 and CDR2 are SGHNT and YYREEE (reference sequence). Measured with immunoSEQ multiplex PCR; TCRdb has only the in-frame clones, and not every one. In the table there are some 120,000 clones, 75% to 95% of which are singletons. This sample stems from a study of T cell responses to AZD1222 COVID-19 vaccine. Study observations and caveats: None of the repertoires were sampled until the peak T cell response had passed. Baseline serostatus was positive in only five to seven AZD1222 recipients.

The genes are TRBV5-4 and TRBJ2-2, with D possibly TRBD2 on 5 matching bases. The receptor's source is an adult who received the MenACWY meningococcal vaccine as a control. Sequenced here: peripheral blood, sampled 28 days after the second dose of the MenACWY control vaccine. CDR3 region: CASSHEEGRTGTGELFF. The CDR3 bases are TGTGCCAGCAGCCACGAAGAAGGACGGACTGGCACCGGGGAGCTGTTTTTT.